These 17 T cell receptor beta chains were all obtained from the same sample, sequenced in a study of cytomegalovirus exposure and HLA in healthy donors. PCR used 60 Vbeta primers and 13 Jbeta primers. Clones were sequenced by immunoSEQ multiplex PCR, and TCRdb holds only the in-frame ones, with some missing. Here the sample spans approximately 210,000 clones, around four fifths being singletons. The sequenced sample consisted of PBMCs. Receptors originate from a woman aged 40 to 50 in good health and CMV-seronegative.

Of note for this clone: The DNA is left out, because the CDR3 cannot be placed on it with certainty; the CDR3 is given as TCRdb lists it. The V gene is TRBV11-2, the J gene TRBJ2-1; the table's D call, TRBD2, was not checked against the DNA. Germline lookup yields CDR1 SGHAT and CDR2 FQNNGV. Counting both end residues, the CDR3 totals 16 amino acids. CDR3 region: CASLHFGGGLYNEQFF.

This clone was counted a few times. The chain joins TRBV6-5 to TRBJ1-1, with 7 bases matching TRBD1. After removal of 1 base from V and 4 bases from J, the junction contained 9 bases not matched to a gene. The CDR3 extends over 16 amino acids. From germline, CDR1 is MNHEY and CDR2 SVGAGI. CDR3 coding DNA: TGTGCCAGCAGTTACTGGGGACAGAGGGGATCCACTGAAGCTTTCTTT. Protein: CASSYWGQRGSTEAFF.

This clone was counted once. The rearrangement links TRBV29-1 to TRBJ2-5, with TRBD1 matching 7 bases. The germline gives CDR1 SQVTM, CDR2 ANQGSEA. J was trimmed by 3 bases and V by 7 bases; bases with no gene match: 5. The CDR3 consists of 12 residues. CDR3 amino acids: CSAKGAEETQYF. CDR3 DNA sequence: TGCAGCGCTAAGGGGGCGGAAGAGACCCAGTACTTC.

This chain uses TRBV11-2 with TRBJ2-4; D is unclear. Trimming stripped 5 bases from V and 1 base from J, with 9 bases between. Per germline, CDR1 SGHAT and CDR2 FQNNGV. This CDR3 region has 14 residues. DNA for the CDR3: TGTGCCAGCAGCCCCTTAATCGCCAAAAACATTCAGTACTTC. This sequence encodes CASSPLIAKNIQYF. The full variable domain, in which reference TRBV11-2 and TRBJ2-4 provide the parts outside the CDR3, is EAGVAQSPRYKIIEKRQSVAFWCNPISGHATLYWYQQILGQGPKLLIQFQNNGVVDDSQLPKDRFSAERLKGVDSTLKIQPAKLEDSAVYLCASSPLIAKNIQYFGAGTRLSVL.

The chain employs TRBV5-5 and TRBJ2-3, with 8 bases matching TRBD2. V dropped 3 bases and J dropped 6; count of bases not matched to a gene: 12. This CDR3 is built from 16 residues. Germline V gives CDR1 SGHKS, CDR2 YYEKEE (reference sequence). This CDR3 is CASSSYPTSVSDTQYF. CDR3 DNA sequence: TGTGCCAGCAGCTCATACCCGACTAGCGTGTCGGATACGCAGTATTTT. The full variable domain, rest sourced from reference TRBV5-5 and TRBJ2-3, is DAGVTQSPTHLIKTRGQQVTLRCSPISGHKSVSWYQQVLGQGPQFIFQYYEKEERGRGNFPDRFSARQFPNYSSELNVNALLLGDSALYLCASSSYPTSVSDTQYFGPGTRLTVL.

The rearrangement uses TRBV13 and TRBJ2-1, with 7 positions matching TRBD1. V lost 2 bases and J lost 3; bases outside the gene matches: 7. The CDR3 totals 16 residues. Per germline, CDR1 PRHDT and CDR2 FYEKMQ (reference sequence). The CDR3 loop reads CASSLILGDSYNEQFF. The DNA for the CDR3 is TGTGCCAGCAGCTTAATTTTAGGGGACAGCTACAATGAGCAGTTCTTC. Drawing the rest from reference TRBV13 and TRBJ2-1, the complete variable domain is AAGVIQSPRHLIKEKRETATLKCYPIPRHDTVYWYQQGPGQDPQFLISFYEKMQSDKGSIPDRFSAQQFSDYHSELNMSSLELGDSALYFCASSLILGDSYNEQFFGPGTRLTVL.

V is TRBV9 and J is TRBJ2-1, with D possibly being TRBD2 (5 bases). The ends were cut back, 0 bases at V and 4 bases at J, with 8 bases in the middle. The CDR3 spans 14 residues. The germline V gene has CDR1 SGDLS and CDR2 YYNGEE. The CDR3 here is CASSVAGIYNEQFF. CDR3 nucleotides: TGTGCCAGCAGCGTAGCGGGGATTTACAATGAGCAGTTCTTC.

V and J are TRBV5-1 and TRBJ1-3; D uncertain. The CDR3 totals 16 residues. Trimming took off 4 bases at V and 0 bases at J, with 14 bases between the two ends. Germline V CDR1 and CDR2: SGHRS, YFSETQ. DNA for the CDR3: TGCGCCAGCAGCCCTCAGACAATGACCTCTGGAAACACCATATATTTT. Translating gives CASSPQTMTSGNTIYF.

The chain combines TRBV7-2 with TRBJ2-5; 8 bases agree with TRBD2. The V gene end was trimmed by 5 bases and the J gene end by 7 bases; junction bases not matched to a gene: 12. Germline CDR1 reads SGHTA; CDR2 reads FQGNSA. The CDR3 is 15 residues long. CDR3 region: CASSRETGGIGTQYF. CDR3 bases: TGTGCCAGCAGCCGGGAGACGGGGGGGATCGGGACCCAGTACTTC.

This clone was seen a handful of times. The J gene is TRBJ1-1, the V gene TRBV4-3; 8 bases are a match to TRBD1. V was pared by 4 bases and J by 0 bases, with 4 bases of the junction left unmatched. The germline gives CDR1 LGHNA, CDR2 YSLEER. The CDR3 totals 15 residues. The CDR3 spells CASSRRTGLNTEAFF. CDR3 DNA: TGCGCCAGCAGCCGAAGGACAGGGCTGAACACTGAAGCTTTCTTT.

This chain connects TRBV27 to TRBJ2-7, with no clear D. The ends were cut back, 4 bases at V and 1 base at J, with 11 bases in the middle. CDR3 length: 14 amino acids. CDR1 and CDR2 from the germline V gene are MNHEY and SMNVEV (reference sequence). In DNA form, the CDR3 reads TGTGCCAGCAGTTCGACTGCCAGTTCCTACGAGCAGTACGTC. This sequence encodes CASSSTASSYEQYV.

The CDR3 here is CASSQKLNTEAFF. The CDR3 DNA is TGTGCCAGCAGCCAGAAGCTGAACACTGAAGCTTTCTTT. V is TRBV14 and J is TRBJ1-1, with D unresolved. CDR1 is SGHDN, CDR2 FVKESK, per germline. This CDR3 has 13 residues. Trimming pared 3 bases from V and 0 bases from J, leaving 5 bases between.

The V and J genes are TRBV5-1 and TRBJ2-1; tentatively, D is TRBD1 (6 bases). There are 15 residues in the CDR3. Trimming took off 4 bases at V and 0 bases at J, with 11 bases between the two ends. Germline lookup yields CDR1 SGHRS and CDR2 YFSETQ. CDR3 sequence reads: CASSIRGGSYNEQFF. The CDR3, as DNA: TGCGCCAGCAGCATCAGGGGTGGCTCCTACAATGAGCAGTTCTTC.

The V call is TRBV18, the J call TRBJ2-1; TRBD1 matches 10 bases. CDR1 is KGHSH, CDR2 LQKENI, per germline. J gave up 5 bases and V 6 bases, and 7 bases lay outside the gene matches. The CDR3 has 15 amino acids. The CDR3 protein is CASSARDRGNNEQFF. CDR3 in DNA: TGTGCCAGCTCGGCCCGGGACAGGGGTAACAATGAGCAGTTCTTC.

J is TRBJ1-4 and V is TRBV4-3; TRBD1 agrees at 10 bases. V gave up 1 base and J gave up 8 bases; unmatched junction bases: 10. The CDR3 length is 17 residues. Looked up from germline, CDR1 is LGHNA and CDR2 is YSLEER. CDR3: CASSQGGVGTGEEKLFF. The CDR3 DNA reads as TGCGCCAGCAGCCAAGGGGGGGTGGGGACAGGGGAGGAAAAACTGTTTTTT.

The chain has TRBV15 and TRBJ2-1, with 8 bases identical to TRBD1. CDR1 is LNHNV, CDR2 YYDKDF, per germline (reference sequence). The CDR3 has 14 amino acids. With 3 bases clipped from V and 3 bases from J, the junction kept 1 base outside the gene matches. CDR3 nucleotide sequence: TGTGCCACCAGCAGGGGACAGGACTACAATGAGCAGTTCTTC. It translates to CATSRGQDYNEQFF.

The chain has TRBV9 and TRBJ2-6; a weak D match, TRBD1 (6 bases). Germline CDR1 SGDLS, CDR2 YYNGEE. The V gene lost 7 bases and the J gene lost 0 bases, with 11 bases spanning the gap. CDR3 length equals 15 residues. The CDR3 DNA sequence: TGTGCCAGCCGGGACATCCGCTCTGGGGCCAACGTCCTGACTTTC. As protein: CASRDIRSGANVLTF. The variable domain in full, with the rest retrieved from reference TRBV9 and TRBJ2-6, is DSGVTQTPKHLITATGQRVTLRCSPRSGDLSVYWYQQSLDQGLQFLIQYYNGEERAKGNILERFSAQQFPDLHSELNLSSLELGDSALYFCASRDIRSGANVLTFGAGSRLTVL.